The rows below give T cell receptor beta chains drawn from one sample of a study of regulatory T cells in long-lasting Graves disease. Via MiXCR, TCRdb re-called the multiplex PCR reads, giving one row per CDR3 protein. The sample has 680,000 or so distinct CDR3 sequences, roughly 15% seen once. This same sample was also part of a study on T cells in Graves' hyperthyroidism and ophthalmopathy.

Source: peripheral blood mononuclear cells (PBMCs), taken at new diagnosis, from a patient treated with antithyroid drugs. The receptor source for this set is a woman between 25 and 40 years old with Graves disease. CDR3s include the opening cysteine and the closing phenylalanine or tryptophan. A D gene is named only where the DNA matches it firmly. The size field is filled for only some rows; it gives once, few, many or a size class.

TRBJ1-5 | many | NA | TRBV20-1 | TGCAGTGCTAGAGATCGGATTACAGGTAATCAGCCCCAGCATTTT | CSARDRITGNQPQHF
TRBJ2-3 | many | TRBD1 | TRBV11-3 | TGTGCCAGCAGCACCGGGACAGGGAACACAGATACGCAGTATTTT | CASSTGTGNTDTQYF
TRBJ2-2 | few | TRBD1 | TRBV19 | TGTGCCAGCAACTCGCTAGGGACAGGGAACACCGGGGAGCTGTTTTTT | CASNSLGTGNTGELFF
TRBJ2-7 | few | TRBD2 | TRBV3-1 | TGTGCCAGCAGCCAAGGCGGAGCGGGAGTCAACGAGCAGTACTTC | CASSQGGAGVNEQYF
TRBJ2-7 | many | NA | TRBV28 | TGTGCCAGCAGTGCGGGGGAGCAGTACTTC | CASSAGEQYF
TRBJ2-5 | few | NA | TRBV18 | TGTGCCAGCTCACAGCCGACGGGGACCCAGTACTTC | CASSQPTGTQYF
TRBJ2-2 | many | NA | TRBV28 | TGTGCCAGCAGTCTGTGGACAGCCGGGGAGCTGTTTTTT | CASSLWTAGELFF
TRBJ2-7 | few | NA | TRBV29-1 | TGCAGCGTCGCCGGAAACAGAAACACCTACGAGCAGTACTTC | CSVAGNRNTYEQYF
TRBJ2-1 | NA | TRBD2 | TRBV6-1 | TGTGCCAGCAGTACTACTAGCGGGCGGAGCTCCTACAATGAGCAGTTCTTC | CASSTTSGRSSYNEQFF
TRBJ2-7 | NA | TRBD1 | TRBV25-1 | TGTGCCAGCAGTGAATTCGACAGGGGTTTTACTAGGGAGCAGTACTTC | CASSEFDRGFTREQYF
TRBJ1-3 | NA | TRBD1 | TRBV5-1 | TGCGCCAGCAGCGGTTCGACAGGGATTACTGGAAACACCATATATTTT | CASSGSTGITGNTIYF
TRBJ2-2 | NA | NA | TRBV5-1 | TGCGCCAGCAGCTGGGGAGAGACACTGAACACCGGGGAGCTGTTTTTT | CASSWGETLNTGELFF
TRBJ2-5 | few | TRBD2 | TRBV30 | TGTGCCTGGAGTCAACTGGGGGGGGAGACCCAGTACTTC | CAWSQLGGETQYF
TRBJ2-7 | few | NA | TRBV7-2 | TGTGCCAGCAGCTTACAAGGATACACGGAGCAGTACTTC | CASSLQGYTEQYF
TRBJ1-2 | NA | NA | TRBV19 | TGTGCCAGCACGACAGAAGGCTACACCTTC | CASTTEGYTF
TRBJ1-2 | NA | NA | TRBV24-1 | TGTGCCACCAGTGATTTGGGGAGAGCCTATGGCTACACCTTC | CATSDLGRAYGYTF
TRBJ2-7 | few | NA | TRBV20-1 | TGCAGTGCTCTCAACGGTGGGGAGCAGTACTTC | CSALNGGEQYF
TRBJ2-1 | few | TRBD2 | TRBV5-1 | TGCGCCAGCAGCCCGGACGGGACTAGCGGGAGTAATGAGCAGTTCTTC | CASSPDGTSGSNEQFF
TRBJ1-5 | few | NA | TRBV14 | TGTGCCAGCAGCCAATTCGTCAATCAGCCCCAGCATTTT | CASSQFVNQPQHF
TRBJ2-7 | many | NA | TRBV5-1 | TGCGCCAGCAGCTTGGTGCGGGGATTCTCCTACGAGCAGTACTTC | CASSLVRGFSYEQYF
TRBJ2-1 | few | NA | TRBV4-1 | TGCGCCAGCAGCCAAGTCGGGTCTACGGGTGTAGAGCAGTTCTTC | CASSQVGSTGVEQFF
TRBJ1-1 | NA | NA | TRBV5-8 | TGTGCCAGCAGCTTGAGGACAGCGTCAAAATCAACGCCTGAAGCTTTCTTT | CASSLRTASKSTPEAFF
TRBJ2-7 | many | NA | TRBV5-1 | TGCGCCAGCAGCTTGGCGGTGGATAAGTCCGAGCAGTACTTC | CASSLAVDKSEQYF
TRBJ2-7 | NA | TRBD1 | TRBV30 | TGTGCCTGGAACAGGGGGCGATACGAGCAGTACTTC | CAWNRGRYEQYF
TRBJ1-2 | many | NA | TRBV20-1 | TGCAGTGCTCCAAGGGGCTATGGCTACACCTTC | CSAPRGYGYTF
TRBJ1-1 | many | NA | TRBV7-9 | TGTGCCAGCAGACCCCGGGCAGACCTTGGCGAGAACACTGAAGCTTTCTTT | CASRPRADLGENTEAFF
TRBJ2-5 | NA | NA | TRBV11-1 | TGTGCCAGCAGTTACGCGGGGCCTACCGGAGAGACCCAGCACTTC | CASSYAGPTGETQHF
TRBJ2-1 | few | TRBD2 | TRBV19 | TGTGCCAGTAGTACCCGGGACTACTCCTACAATGAGCAGTTCTTC | CASSTRDYSYNEQFF
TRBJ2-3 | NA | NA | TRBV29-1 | TGCAGCGTTGAGGGCAGGGAGGCAGATACGCAGTATTTT | CSVEGREADTQYF
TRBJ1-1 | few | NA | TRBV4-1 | TGCGCCAGCAGCCAAGTACTTCCGAACACTGAAGCTTTCTTT | CASSQVLPNTEAFF
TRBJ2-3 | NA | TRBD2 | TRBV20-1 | TGCAGTGCTAGCCCTTGGACTAGCGGAAGCACAGATACGCAGTATTTT | CSASPWTSGSTDTQYF